These T cell receptor beta chains were read from a single sample in a study of cytomegalovirus exposure and HLA in healthy donors. Some clones are missing from TCRdb's copy, which holds only in-frame ones; the method was immunoSEQ multiplex PCR. The sample carries about 130,000 clones, roughly four fifths recorded once. The specimen sequenced was PBMCs. The origin of the receptors is a woman aged 45-60 years in good health and CMV-seropositive. CDR3s include the opening cysteine and the closing phenylalanine or tryptophan. The D gene is left open where the match is weak. Not all rows give a size; the values are once, few, many and, for expanded clones, a class.

j_call clone_size v_call d_call cdr3_nt cdr3_aa
TRBJ1-1 . TRBV25-1 TRBD1 TGTGCCAGCAGCGAAACCCGAGGGGGCATCGCTGAAGCTTTCTTT CASSETRGGIAEAFF
TRBJ2-7 . TRBV5-6 TRBD1 TGTGCCAGCAGCCGACAGGGGAACTACGAGCAGTACTTC CASSRQGNYEQYF
TRBJ2-6 few TRBV19 . TGTGCCAGTAGTGACCGCGGTGGGGCCAACGTCCTGACTTTC CASSDRGGANVLTF
TRBJ2-3 . TRBV19 . TGTGCCAGTAGTATAGCGGGGGACACAGATACGCAGTATTTT CASSIAGDTDTQYF
TRBJ2-2 . TRBV4-3 . TGCGCCAGCAGCCAAGATAGCCCGCTGAACACCGGGGAGCTGTTTTTT CASSQDSPLNTGELFF
TRBJ1-6 . TRBV5-1 . TGCGCCAGCAGCTTGGTATCGCAGGGGCCAAATTCACCCCTCCACTTT CASSLVSQGPNSPLHF
TRBJ1-4 once TRBV23-1 . TGCGCCAGCAGTCAGTCCCCCCTGAGGGGGGGCCCAACTAATGAAAAACTGTTTTTT CASSQSPLRGGPTNEKLFF
TRBJ2-3 . TRBV7-9 TRBD2 TGTGCCAGCAGCTCATCACTAGCGGATACGCAGTATTTT CASSSSLADTQYF
TRBJ1-2 few TRBV6-6 . TGTGCCAGCAGACCCGACGGAGGGGGGGCCTTTGGCTACACCTTC CASRPDGGGAFGYTF
TRBJ2-1 few TRBV4-1 . TGCGCCAGCAGCCAAGTATACACAGTCTCCTACAATGAGCAGTTCTTC CASSQVYTVSYNEQFF
TRBJ2-2 . TRBV29-1 . TGCAGCCTGGGCACGAACACCGGGGAGCTGTTTTTT CSLGTNTGELFF
TRBJ2-2 . TRBV7-2 TRBD1 TGTGCCAGCAGCATCAGCTCGAGCCAGGGGGTCACCGGGGAGCTGTTTTTT CASSISSSQGVTGELFF
TRBJ2-1 . TRBV18 . TGTGCCAGCTCACAGGGCCCTCAGGGGGAGCAGTTCTTC CASSQGPQGEQFF
TRBJ1-1 . TRBV18 . TGTGCCAGCTTACGGGCAGGGTCGAACACTGAAGCTTTCTTT CASLRAGSNTEAFF
TRBJ2-1 few TRBV7-9 TRBD1 TGTGCCAGCGGGACAGGGGGCTCGTATGGCAATGAGCAGTTCTTC CASGTGGSYGNEQFF
TRBJ2-3 . TRBV7-9 . TGTGCCAGCAGCCTAGATAGGGGGGATACGCAGTATTTT CASSLDRGDTQYF
TRBJ2-1 . TRBV5-1 TRBD1 TGCGCCAGCAGCTTACGGACAGGAGGTTACAATGAGCAGTTCTTC CASSLRTGGYNEQFF
TRBJ2-2 . TRBV6-6 . TGTGCCAGCAGTCCATTCCCCGGGGAGCTGTTTTTT CASSPFPGELFF
TRBJ1-5 . TRBV19 . TGTGCCAGTAGTATGGGCGGGGGAGTCCAGCCCCAGCATTTT CASSMGGGVQPQHF
TRBJ2-7 . TRBV14 TRBD2 TGTGCCAGCAGCCCTTATTCCGGGGGGGGGCAGTACTTC CASSPYSGGGQYF
TRBJ1-2 . TRBV5-6 . TGTGCCAGCAGCTTGGAAGCTATCTATGGCTACACCTTC CASSLEAIYGYTF
TRBJ2-2 . TRBV7-9 TRBD1 TGTGCCAGCAGCCGGGGACAGGGGGCGCCAGGGCTGTTTTTT CASSRGQGAPGLFF
TRBJ1-2 . TRBV29-1 . TGCAGCGTTGCAGGGCTTGAGGGCTACACCTTC CSVAGLEGYTF
TRBJ1-6 . TRBV5-1 . TGCGCCAGCAGCCCGGGGGAGGGATCCGGTTCACCCCTCCACTTT CASSPGEGSGSPLHF
TRBJ1-4 . TRBV7-2 . TGTGCCAGCAGCCTTAGCGGAGCAACTAATGAAAAACTGTTTTTT CASSLSGATNEKLFF
TRBJ2-6 . TRBV5-1 TRBD1 TGCGCCAGCAGCCCAACGCTGGGGACAGTGCACTCTGGGGCCAACGTCCTGACTTTC CASSPTLGTVHSGANVLTF
TRBJ2-3 . TRBV9 . TGTGCCAGCAGCAAAGGGGGCACAGATACGCAGTATTTT CASSKGGTDTQYF
TRBJ2-7 . TRBV18 . TGTGCCAGCTCACCCGCGGGCGCCGGGCTGTGGGAGCAGTACTTC CASSPAGAGLWEQYF
TRBJ2-7 . TRBV18 TRBD1 TGTGCCAGCTCAATTCGTACGCAGGGGGCAACCTACGAGCAGTACTTC CASSIRTQGATYEQYF
TRBJ2-7 . TRBV19 . TGTGCCAGTAGTATAGTCTGGGGCTTCGAGCAGTACTTC CASSIVWGFEQYF
TRBJ2-1 . TRBV4-1 . TGCGCCAGCAGCCAAGAGCGGGTCGTGTACAATGAGCAGTTCTTC CASSQERVVYNEQFF
TRBJ1-1 . TRBV5-1 . TGCGCCAGCAGCCCCAATCCGTGGACAGAGACTAAGAACACTGAAGCTTTCTTT CASSPNPWTETKNTEAFF
TRBJ1-2 . TRBV5-6 . TGTGCCAGCAGCTTGATATCCCCGGGAGGGGGTAACTATGGCTACACCTTC CASSLISPGGGNYGYTF
TRBJ1-2 . TRBV6-1 . TGTGCCAGCAGTGTTCGACACACTAACTATGGCTACACCTTC CASSVRHTNYGYTF
TRBJ2-7 . TRBV27 TRBD1 TGTGCCAGCAGTTCGGGACAGGGGGCGTACGAGCAGTACTTC CASSSGQGAYEQYF
TRBJ1-4 few TRBV21-1 . TGTGCCAGCGTCCCTGCGACTAATGAAAAACTGTTTTTT CASVPATNEKLFF
TRBJ1-2 . TRBV25-1 . TGTGCCAGCAGTGCAACAGGGAACTATGGCTACACCTTC CASSATGNYGYTF
TRBJ2-4 . TRBV11-2 TRBD2 TGTGCCAGCAGTAGAGGGCTAGCGGGGGGGAATCTCTACTTC CASSRGLAGGNLYF